One and the same sample provided the 19 T cell receptor beta chains below, sequenced in a study of cytomegalovirus exposure and HLA in healthy donors. PCR was performed using 60 Vbeta and 13 Jbeta primers. The repertoire was sequenced with immunoSEQ multiplex PCR; TCRdb's copy has only in-frame clones and lacks some. This table holds about 210,000 clones, around 83% found once. Input material: PBMCs. The origin of the receptors is a middle-aged man in good health and CMV-seropositive.

The chain couples TRBV30 to TRBJ2-7, with D uncertain. The V end was cut by 2 bases, the J end by 2 bases, with 10 bases between. This CDR3 comprises 13 residues. Looked up from germline, CDR1 is GTSNPN and CDR2 is SVGIG (reference sequence). CDR3 in DNA: TGTGCCTGGAGTACAGCAGGCCCCTACGAGCAGTACTTC. It encodes CAWSTAGPYEQYF.

The V and J genes are TRBV4-3 and TRBJ2-2; 8 positions match TRBD2. V shed 1 base, J shed 4 bases, and the junction held 5 bases outside the gene matches. The CDR3 covers 16 residues. The germline gives CDR1 LGHNA, CDR2 YSLEER. Here the CDR3 reads CASSQVTGGLTGELFF. DNA of the CDR3: TGCGCCAGCAGCCAAGTAACGGGAGGGCTCACCGGGGAGCTGTTTTTT.

The rearrangement links TRBV18 to TRBJ2-3, with 10 bases matching TRBD2. Germline CDR1 and CDR2: KGHSH and LQKENI. Losses at the gene ends were 3 bases for V and 4 bases for J; bases not matched to a gene: 4. The CDR3 is made up of 15 amino acids. CDR3 in amino acids: CASSPLAGVPDTQYF. CDR3 DNA: TGTGCCAGCTCACCTCTAGCGGGAGTTCCAGATACGCAGTATTTT.

The gene calls are TRBV4-2 and TRBJ1-5; D is perhaps TRBD1 (6 bases). Trimming shortened V by 1 base and J by 2 bases, and 9 bases separated the two germline ends. The CDR3 is 15 amino acids. The germline V gene has CDR1 LGHNA and CDR2 YNFKEQ. The CDR3 sequence is CASSQGDTGNQPQHF. Here the CDR3 DNA reads TGTGCCAGCAGCCAAGGGGACACCGGCAATCAGCCCCAGCATTTT.

J is TRBJ1-5 and V is TRBV6-5, with D perhaps TRBD1 (5 bases). This CDR3 is 15 amino acids long. The V and J ends lost 7 bases and 5 bases respectively, with 18 bases between them. Germline V CDR1 and CDR2: MNHEY, SVGAGI. CDR3 in DNA: TGTGCCAGCAAAAAGGGCGGTCTCAGGGATCAGCCCCAGCATTTT. This gives the protein CASKKGGLRDQPQHF.

The V call is TRBV5-8, the J call TRBJ2-1; 15 positions agree with TRBD2. The V gene's germline CDR1 is SGHTS and CDR2 YDEGEE. CDR3 length equals 16 residues. Losses at the gene ends were 4 bases for V and 4 bases for J; bases not matched to a gene: 3. The CDR3 sequence: CASSPGLAGGYNEQFF. CDR3 DNA: TGTGCCAGCAGCCCGGGACTAGCGGGAGGTTACAATGAGCAGTTCTTC.

The rearrangement joins TRBV28 to TRBJ1-3, with a possible D match to TRBD1 (5 bases). The V and J ends lost 7 bases and 1 base respectively, with 17 bases between them. The CDR3 contains 16 residues. Per the germline V gene, CDR1 is MDHEN and CDR2 is SYDVKM. The chain's CDR3 is CASTGFRTLSGNTIYF. Written as DNA, the CDR3 is TGTGCCAGCACCGGATTTCGGACATTGTCTGGAAACACCATATATTTT.

This chain links TRBV7-9 with TRBJ1-2; the D gene is possibly TRBD1 (6 bases). This CDR3 region has 14 residues. Germline CDR1 SEHNR, CDR2 FQNEAQ (reference sequence). The V end was cut by 1 base, the J end by 4 bases, with 10 bases between. The CDR3 protein is CASSLGQAIYGYTF. As DNA, the CDR3 is TGTGCCAGCAGCTTAGGACAGGCGATCTATGGCTACACCTTC. The complete variable domain, with remaining parts taken from reference TRBV7-9 and TRBJ1-2, reads DTGVSQNPRHKITKRGQNVTFRCDPISEHNRLYWYRQTLGQGPEFLTYFQNEAQLEKSRLLSDRFSAERPKGSFSTLEIQRTEQGDSAMYLCASSLGQAIYGYTFGSGTRLTVV.

This chain links TRBV19 with TRBJ2-7, with D unclear. The V end lost 3 bases, the J end lost 0 bases, and 12 bases lay between the germline ends. CDR1 and CDR2 from the germline V gene are LNHDA and SQIVND (reference sequence). The length of the CDR3 is 15 residues. CDR3 region: CASSISSVNSYEQYF. As DNA, the CDR3 is TGTGCCAGTAGTATTAGTTCGGTGAACTCCTACGAGCAGTACTTC.

V usage is TRBV11-2 and J usage is TRBJ2-7, with D possibly being TRBD1 (5 bases). Trimming removed 5 bases from V and 3 bases from J, with 14 bases in between. The CDR3 contains 14 residues. Germline V lookup: CDR1 SGHAT, CDR2 FQNNGV. CDR3 loop: CASSPTQGHYEQYF. The CDR3, as DNA: TGTGCCAGCAGCCCCACTCAGGGTCACTACGAGCAGTACTTC. The full variable domain, in which reference TRBV11-2 and TRBJ2-7 provide the parts outside the CDR3, is EAGVAQSPRYKIIEKRQSVAFWCNPISGHATLYWYQQILGQGPKLLIQFQNNGVVDDSQLPKDRFSAERLKGVDSTLKIQPAKLEDSAVYLCASSPTQGHYEQYFGPGTRLTVT.

The chain recombines TRBV15 with TRBJ1-5; a weak D match, TRBD1 (5 bases). Germline V lookup: CDR1 LNHNV, CDR2 YYDKDF (reference sequence). Trimming cost V 0 bases and J 0 bases, with 9 bases left between them. This CDR3 contains 16 residues. Here the CDR3 DNA reads TGTGCCACCAGCAGAGATAGACAGAGTAGCAATCAGCCCCAGCATTTT. This translates into CATSRDRQSSNQPQHF.

The V call is TRBV6-4, the J call TRBJ2-2; 10 bases map to TRBD2. Germline V gives CDR1 MRHNA, CDR2 SNTAGT. The CDR3 sequence is 16 residues long. Trimming at V came to 2 bases and at J to 0 bases, leaving 0 bases not matched to a gene. The CDR3 region is CASSDTSGTNTGELFF. CDR3 sequence (DNA): TGTGCCAGCAGTGACACTAGCGGGACGAACACCGGGGAGCTGTTTTTT.

V is TRBV12-5 and J is TRBJ2-1, with a weak D call TRBD1 (6 bases). V lost 1 base, J lost 9 bases, and 13 bases lay in between. Germline CDR1 is LGHNT and CDR2 is FRNRAP. The CDR3 has 14 amino acids. CDR3 nucleotides: TGTGCTAGTGGTTTGGGGGCAGGGGTCATTGAGCAGTTCTTC. Translating it yields CASGLGAGVIEQFF.

CDR3 loop: CAWSVRGARQETQYF. In DNA form, the CDR3 reads TGTGCCTGGAGTGTCCGCGGGGCCCGCCAAGAGACCCAGTACTTC. The chain combines TRBV30 with TRBJ2-5; D possibly corresponds to TRBD2 (6 bases). The CDR3 sequence is 15 residues long. Germline V gene lookup returns CDR1 GTSNPN and CDR2 SVGIG (reference sequence). With 0 bases removed from V and 1 base from J, the gap between germline ends came to 12 bases.

V gene TRBV7-9 combines with J gene TRBJ1-5; D remains unclear. V was cut by 5 bases and J by 0 bases, with 8 bases left in between. This CDR3 is built from 14 residues. Germline values: CDR1 SEHNR, CDR2 FQNEAQ (reference sequence). DNA of the CDR3: TGTGCCAGCAGCGAAGAGGTTAGCAATCAGCCCCAGCATTTT. Translation: CASSEEVSNQPQHF.

The chain is built from TRBV16 and TRBJ1-1; 7 bases agree with TRBD1. Trimming removed 7 bases from V and 1 base from J; junction bases left unmatched: 6. The CDR3 spans 14 residues. Looked up from germline, CDR1 is KGHSY and CDR2 is FQNENV. The CDR3 loop reads CASNPGQTNTEAFF. CDR3 bases: TGTGCCAGCAACCCGGGACAGACGAACACTGAAGCTTTCTTT.

The chain combines TRBV11-2 with TRBJ2-3; D is possibly TRBD2 (5 bases). V gave up 4 bases and J gave up 4 bases, with 9 bases separating them. Germline CDR1 reads SGHAT; CDR2 reads FQNNGV. The CDR3 has 13 amino acids. This chain's CDR3 is CASSSRAADTQYF. CDR3 sequence (DNA): TGTGCCAGCAGCTCGCGGGCCGCAGATACGCAGTATTTT.

The V gene is TRBV25-1, the J gene TRBJ2-5; 8 bases match TRBD1. Germline V CDR1 and CDR2: MGHDK, SYGVNS. J lost 5 bases, V lost 3 bases, and 5 bases had no gene match. The CDR3 is 14 residues long. CDR3 bases: TGTGCCAGCAGTGATCAGGGGGCGAGGGAGACCCAGTACTTC. The encoded protein is CASSDQGARETQYF.

This chain connects TRBV6-5 to TRBJ2-7; TRBD2 agrees at 11 bases. CDR1 and CDR2 (germline): MNHEY, SVGAGI. This CDR3 comprises 15 residues. The ends lost 4 bases at V and 2 bases at J; junction bases unmatched: 4. In nucleotides, the CDR3 is TGTGCCAGCAGTTCTCTTAGCGGGAGGGCCTACGAGCAGTACTTC. Translating it yields CASSSLSGRAYEQYF.